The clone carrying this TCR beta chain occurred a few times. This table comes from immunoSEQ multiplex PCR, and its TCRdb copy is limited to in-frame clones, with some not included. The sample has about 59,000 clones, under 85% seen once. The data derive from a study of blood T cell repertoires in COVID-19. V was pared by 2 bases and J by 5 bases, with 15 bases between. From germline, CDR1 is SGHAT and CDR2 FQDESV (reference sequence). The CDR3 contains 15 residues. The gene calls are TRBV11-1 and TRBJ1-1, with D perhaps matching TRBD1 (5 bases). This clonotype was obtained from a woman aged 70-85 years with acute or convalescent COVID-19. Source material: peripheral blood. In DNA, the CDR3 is TGTGCCAGCAGCTTATTAGAAGGGAGGGGAACTGAAGCTTTCTTT. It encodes CASSLLEGRGTEAFF. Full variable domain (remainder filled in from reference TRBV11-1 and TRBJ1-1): EAEVAQSPRYKITEKSQAVAFWCDPISGHATLYWYRQILGQGPELLVQFQDESVVDDSQLPKDRFSAERLKGVDSTLKIQPAELGDSAMYLCASSLLEGRGTEAFFGQGTRLTVV.